These T cell receptor beta chains were read from a single sample in a study of T cell responses to AZD1222 COVID-19 vaccine. Libraries were prepared by immunoSEQ multiplex PCR; TCRdb keeps only in-frame clonotypes and omits some of them. The sample has about 76,000 clones; roughly nine tenths are singletons. The sequencing here drew on peripheral blood, taken on day 0 of AZD1222 vaccination. The receptors originated from an adult in good health. CDR3s include the opening cysteine and the closing phenylalanine or tryptophan. Clone size is shown for a subset of rows, as once, few, many or a class of expanded clone.

V	size	J	CDR3
TRBV11-3	NA	TRBJ1-6	CASSSMGQYNSPLHF
TRBV24-1	NA	TRBJ2-2	CATSDRTPANTGELFF
TRBV7-9	NA	TRBJ2-1	CASSLGGTKYNEQFF
TRBV12-3/TRBV12-4	NA	TRBJ1-2	CASSFLVSAGYTF
TRBV24-1	NA	TRBJ1-2	CATRGPFGYTF
TRBV29-1	NA	TRBJ1-4	CSVMGAATNEKLFF
TRBV19	NA	TRBJ1-2	CASSTLSANYGYTF
TRBV7-9	NA	TRBJ1-3	CASSLGLSGNTIYF
TRBV5-5	NA	TRBJ1-2	CASSWRTGLHYGYTF
TRBV11-3	NA	TRBJ2-2	CASSLDPSQAGELFF
TRBV7-8	NA	TRBJ1-2	CASSLGSGVNYYGYTF
TRBV6-5	NA	TRBJ2-5	CASSSTSGGQETQYF
TRBV11-3	NA	TRBJ1-1	CASTRRQVDTEAFF
TRBV18	NA	TRBJ1-1	CASSTGGSMNTEAFF
TRBV5-1	NA	TRBJ2-2	CASLAGVGSGELFF
TRBV20-1	NA	TRBJ2-5	CSAGTQYF
TRBV6-5	once	TRBJ2-6	CASSLRLTGANVLTF
TRBV6-2/TRBV6-3	NA	TRBJ2-1	CASSYSVLAGGPGYNEQFF
TRBV24-1	NA	TRBJ2-5	CATSDLGRGSQETQYF
TRBV3-1/TRBV3-2	NA	TRBJ1-3	CASSQKGSGNTIYF
TRBV5-8	few	TRBJ1-1	CASSSRVGNTEAFF
TRBV7-2	once	TRBJ1-1	CASSLAGVEKMNTEAFF
TRBV6-6	NA	TRBJ1-6	CASDRDDNSPLHF
TRBV3-1/TRBV3-2	NA	TRBJ1-5	CASSQGQGAQPQHF
TRBV10-3	NA	TRBJ1-2	CAISPGEGGYTF
TRBV6-5	NA	TRBJ1-2	CASSYVGRSGGGYTF
TRBV7-8	NA	TRBJ1-1	CASSLAQGAEAFF
TRBV7-9	few	TRBJ2-7	CASSRLQGSYEQYF
TRBV5-1	NA	TRBJ2-7	CASSFGQGGSYEQYF
TRBV5-1	NA	TRBJ2-1	CATRGFGPGQADNEQFF
TRBV7-6	NA	TRBJ2-7	CASSLYDYEQYF
TRBV5-8	NA	TRBJ1-5	CASSATGYSNQPQHF
TRBV30	NA	TRBJ1-4	CAWSLSQVQVGEKLFF